The 25 T cell receptor beta chains below come from one sample, sequenced in a study of blood T cell repertoires in COVID-19. Clones were read by immunoSEQ multiplex PCR, and TCRdb kept only the in-frame ones, dropping some. The repertoire holds 250,000 to 300,000 clones, with 86% as singletons. Sample: peripheral blood. The source is a man in his thirties or forties with active or convalescent COVID-19.

The chain is built from TRBV7-9 and TRBJ2-7; the D is unclear. Trimming shortened V by 1 base and J by 6 bases, and 7 bases separated the two germline ends. The CDR3 runs to 12 residues. Germline loops: CDR1 SEHNR, CDR2 FQNEAQ (reference sequence). The CDR3 bases are TGTGCCAGCAGCTTAGGCAGTTTCGAGCAGTACTTC. It specifies CASSLGSFEQYF.

The V call is TRBV11-2, the J call TRBJ1-1, with D hard to call. Germline V gives CDR1 SGHAT, CDR2 FQNNGV. The ends were cut back, 5 bases at V and 0 bases at J, with 7 bases in the middle. The CDR3 is 13 residues long. CDR3: CASSPNMNTEAFF. The CDR3 coding sequence is TGTGCCAGCAGCCCAAACATGAACACTGAAGCTTTCTTT.

This clone has just one count. The rearrangement uses TRBV6-1 and TRBJ2-2; no definite D call. V shed 1 base and J shed 6 bases, with 6 bases lying between them. CDR1 MNHNS and CDR2 SASEGT come from the germline V gene. CDR3 length equals 13 residues. The CDR3 DNA is TGTGCCAGCAGTGAAGGAAGCTCCGGGGAGCTGTTTTTT. The encoded protein is CASSEGSSGELFF.

The gene calls are TRBV9 and TRBJ2-2; D possibly corresponds to TRBD1 (6 bases). The CDR3 runs 14 residues. Trimming left V 4 bases short and J 6 bases short, with 13 bases between. Germline V gene data show CDR1 as SGDLS and CDR2 as YYNGEE. CDR3: CASSLTGPAGELFF. The CDR3 DNA reads TGTGCCAGCAGCCTTACAGGGCCAGCCGGGGAGCTGTTTTTT.

The CDR3 protein is CASSEVGGRTNYGYTF. As DNA, the CDR3 is TGTGCCAGCAGTGAAGTTGGCGGTCGCACTAACTATGGCTACACCTTC. The V and J genes are TRBV6-1 and TRBJ1-2; no firm D call. The germline CDR1 and CDR2 sequences are MNHNS and SASEGT. The CDR3 runs to 16 residues. V was cut by 1 base and J by 0 bases, with 12 bases left in between.

This clone was picked up a small number of times. The chain combines TRBV5-1 with TRBJ1-2; D possibly corresponds to TRBD1 (5 bases). Trimming took 4 bases from V and 5 from J, leaving 18 bases between them. There are 15 residues in the CDR3. CDR1 SGHRS and CDR2 YFSETQ come from the germline V gene. The CDR3 spells CASSHEQGLLYGYTF. CDR3 nucleotides: TGCGCCAGCAGCCACGAGCAGGGTCTATTATATGGCTACACCTTC.

The chain carries TRBV5-4 and TRBJ1-4; D remains ambiguous. V lost 5 bases and J lost 4, with 15 bases in between. This CDR3 contains 15 residues. Germline CDR1 SGHNT, CDR2 YYREEE (reference sequence). In DNA form, the CDR3 reads TGTGCCAGCAGTCGCCAACCGGGAGGTAATGAAAAACTGTTTTTT. It specifies CASSRQPGGNEKLFF.

The rearrangement joins TRBV5-5 to TRBJ1-1; possible D gene TRBD1, 5 bases. The CDR3 consists of 16 residues. Trimming took off 4 bases at V and 0 bases at J, with 16 bases between the two ends. Germline V lookup: CDR1 SGHKS, CDR2 YYEKEE (reference sequence). The DNA of the CDR3 is TGTGCCAGCAGCCCCCGGGGGTCGGCAATGAACACTGAAGCTTTCTTT. It is translated as CASSPRGSAMNTEAFF.

The chain carries TRBV18 and TRBJ1-2, with D possibly TRBD1 on 5 matching bases. This CDR3 is 13 amino acids long. CDR1 KGHSH and CDR2 LQKENI come from the germline V gene. Trimming removed 3 bases from V and 1 base from J, with 6 bases in between. DNA of the CDR3: TGTGCCAGCTCACCTGACAGTAACTATGGCTACACCTTC. Its translation: CASSPDSNYGYTF.

The sample holds one count of this clone. V usage is TRBV9 and J usage is TRBJ1-1, with a weak D call TRBD1 (6 bases). Germline V gives CDR1 SGDLS, CDR2 YYNGEE. The CDR3 loop spans 11 amino acids. The V gene lost 3 bases and the J gene lost 8 bases, with 8 bases spanning the gap. The CDR3 DNA reads as TGTGCCAGCAGCGCCCAGGGGGAAGCTTTCTTT. Translated: CASSAQGEAFF. Combining the CDR3 with reference TRBV9 and TRBJ1-1 gives the whole variable domain DSGVTQTPKHLITATGQRVTLRCSPRSGDLSVYWYQQSLDQGLQFLIQYYNGEERAKGNILERFSAQQFPDLHSELNLSSLELGDSALYFCASSAQGEAFFGQGTRLTVV.

This clone was found once. The chain is built from TRBV23-1 and TRBJ1-2; D gene ambiguous. TRBV23-1 is an open reading frame, and its role is uncertain. Trimming removed 0 bases from V and 0 bases from J, with 2 bases in between. This CDR3 is built from 13 residues. CDR3 in amino acids: CASSQSANYGYTF. The DNA for the CDR3 is TGCGCCAGCAGTCAATCCGCTAACTATGGCTACACCTTC.

The chain uses TRBV7-2 and TRBJ1-1; TRBD1 matches 8 bases. The length of the CDR3 is 14 residues. Trimming took 3 bases from V and 5 from J; bases not matched to a gene: 5. Germline lookup yields CDR1 SGHTA and CDR2 FQGNSA. The CDR3: CASSFRGLGTEAFF. CDR3 nucleotides: TGTGCCAGCAGCTTCAGGGGGCTGGGAACTGAAGCTTTCTTT. The full variable domain, in which reference TRBV7-2 and TRBJ1-1 provide the parts outside the CDR3, is GAGVSQSPSNKVTEKGKDVELRCDPISGHTALYWYRQSLGQGLEFLIYFQGNSAPDKSGLPSDRFSAERTGGSVSTLTIQRTQQEDSAVYLCASSFRGLGTEAFFGQGTRLTVV.

The chain links TRBV4-1 to TRBJ1-1; 8 nucleotides line up with TRBD1. Germline loops: CDR1 MGHRA, CDR2 YSYEKL. The CDR3 is 15 residues long. After removal of 0 bases from V and 4 bases from J, the junction contained 4 bases not matched to a gene. The CDR3, as DNA: TGCGCCAGCAGCCAAGAGGACAGGGCGGGCACTGAAGCTTTCTTT. Amino acid sequence: CASSQEDRAGTEAFF.

The rearrangement links TRBV2 to TRBJ1-1; D gene unclear. This CDR3 comprises 12 residues. Germline lookup yields CDR1 SNHLY and CDR2 FYNNEI. V was cut by 2 bases and J by 7 bases, with 8 bases left in between. The CDR3, as DNA: TGTGCCAGCAGTGAATCCCACAATGAAGCTTTCTTT. Translated: CASSESHNEAFF.

The chain uses TRBV9 and TRBJ1-2; TRBD1 matches at 8 bases. The CDR3 length is 15 residues. The germline V gene encodes CDR1 SGDLS and CDR2 YYNGEE. Trimming took 1 base from V and 4 from J; bases not matched to a gene: 6. CDR3 loop: CASSVNRGAPYGYTF. The DNA for the CDR3 is TGTGCCAGCAGCGTAAACAGGGGGGCCCCCTATGGCTACACCTTC.

This chain links TRBV15 with TRBJ2-2; tentative D call: TRBD1 (5 bases). The V end was cut by 0 bases, the J end by 5 bases, with 16 bases between. Per germline, CDR1 LNHNV and CDR2 YYDKDF (reference sequence). This CDR3 has 17 amino acids. The CDR3: CATSRDTRGRFTGELFF. Here the CDR3 DNA reads TGTGCCACCAGCAGAGATACAAGGGGAAGGTTTACCGGGGAGCTGTTTTTT.

This clone was picked up one time. CDR3 bases: TGTGCCAGCAGCTTATCGCCGGGACAGGGTCCCGAAAAACTGTTTTTT. The encoded protein is CASSLSPGQGPEKLFF. J is TRBJ1-4 and V is TRBV7-6; 9 bases map to TRBD1. Germline V gene data show CDR1 as SGHVS and CDR2 as FNYEAQ. The CDR3 contains 16 residues. V gave up 2 bases and J gave up 8 bases; unmatched junction bases: 9.

The J gene is TRBJ2-3, the V gene TRBV5-1; TRBD2 agrees at 9 bases. This CDR3 has 18 residues. The junction had 9 bases not matched to a gene; V was cut back by 1 base and J by 0 bases. Germline CDR1 SGHRS, CDR2 YFSETQ. CDR3 DNA sequence: TGCGCCAGCAGCTTGCTTAGCGGGGGCCGGGTTAGCACAGATACGCAGTATTTT. Amino acids: CASSLLSGGRVSTDTQYF.

The chain recombines TRBV30 with TRBJ1-6; no definite D call. V lost 2 bases and J lost 7, with 3 bases in between. The CDR3 has 11 amino acids. Germline V lookup: CDR1 GTSNPN, CDR2 SVGIG (reference sequence). The CDR3 sequence: CAWSRNSPLHF. CDR3 DNA: TGTGCCTGGAGTCGGAATTCACCCCTCCACTTT. The whole variable domain, filled in from reference TRBV30 and TRBJ1-6, reads SQTIHQWPATLVQPVGSPLSLECTVEGTSNPNLYWYRQAAGRGLQLLFYSVGIGQISSEVPQNLSASRPQDRQFILSSKKLLLSDSGFYLCAWSRNSPLHFGNGTRLTVT.

This chain connects TRBV9 to TRBJ1-6; D uncertain. Germline V gives CDR1 SGDLS, CDR2 YYNGEE. This CDR3 has 14 residues. V lost 4 bases and J lost 5, with 10 bases in between. The CDR3 is CASSFRGNNSPLHF. The CDR3 DNA sequence: TGTGCCAGCAGCTTTCGGGGTAATAATTCACCCCTCCACTTT.

The chain combines TRBV5-4 with TRBJ1-2; 11 bases are a match to TRBD1. CDR1 is SGHNT, CDR2 YYREEE, per germline (reference sequence). The CDR3 is made up of 15 amino acids. V shed 2 bases and J 3 bases; nucleotides not matched to a gene: 3. This CDR3 is CASSFGTGGDYGYTF. CDR3 nucleotide sequence: TGTGCCAGCAGCTTTGGGACAGGGGGAGACTATGGCTACACCTTC.

The chain recombines TRBV5-8 with TRBJ1-5, with no clear D. Looked up from germline, CDR1 is SGHTS and CDR2 is YDEGEE. This CDR3 spans 15 amino acids. V gave up 3 bases and J gave up 4 bases, with 14 bases separating them. The CDR3 spells CASSSTRHSNQPQHF. The CDR3, as DNA: TGTGCCAGCAGCTCCACCCGACACAGTAATCAGCCCCAGCATTTT.

The rearrangement uses TRBV14 and TRBJ2-5; D unresolved. Trimming pared 4 bases from V and 4 bases from J, leaving 4 bases between. This CDR3 is built from 11 residues. Looked up from germline, CDR1 is SGHDN and CDR2 is FVKESK. The CDR3 loop is CASSPGETQYF. The DNA for the CDR3 is TGTGCCAGCAGCCCGGGAGAGACCCAGTACTTC.

CDR3 nucleotide sequence: TGCGCCAGCAGCCAAGTATGGAACACTGAAGCTTTCTTT. Amino acid sequence: CASSQVWNTEAFF. This sequence joins TRBV4-3 and TRBJ1-1; D call uncertain. CDR1 and CDR2 (germline): LGHNA, YSLEER. The V end was cut by 1 base, the J end by 1 base, with 4 bases between. There are 13 residues in the CDR3.

This chain links TRBV7-6 with TRBJ2-5; 10 nucleotides line up with TRBD1. CDR3 length equals 15 residues. CDR1 SGHVS and CDR2 FNYEAQ come from the germline V gene. V shed 5 bases, J shed 0 bases, and the junction held 3 bases outside the gene matches. As DNA, the CDR3 is TGTGCCAGCAGCAAGGACAGGGGGTACCAAGAGACCCAGTACTTC. Translating gives CASSKDRGYQETQYF.